The 22 T cell receptor beta chains below were found in one sample sequenced in a study of molecular identifiers for immune sequencing clone quantification. TCRdb redid the calling of the PCR reads with MiXCR, one entry per CDR3 protein. This table holds about 500,000 distinct CDR3 sequences, roughly 25% found once. Sequencing was carried out using naive CD8+ T cells from blood, with Jurkat cell RNA spiked in. The sample's subset: FACS-sorted CD8+CD4-CCR7+CD45RA+ naive T cells. The receptor set was obtained from a human donor in good health. Some libraries in this study had Jurkat cell RNA spiked in.

Details on this clonotype: A clone one base away is much larger, so this may be a read error. The chain combines TRBV7-9 with TRBJ2-2, with D perhaps TRBD2 (5 bases). The V gene's germline CDR1 is SEHNR and CDR2 FQNEAQ (reference sequence). The CDR3 has 15 residues. CDR3 DNA sequence: TGTGCCAGCAGCTTCGCTACGACGGGTCCCGGGGAGCTGGTTTTT. It specifies CASSFATTGPGELVF.

At least ten counts were recorded for this clonotype. The chain uses TRBV20-1 and TRBJ2-7, with D unclear. The germline V and J ends were trimmed by 4 bases and 5 bases, with 9 bases remaining between them. CDR1 DFQATT and CDR2 SNEGSKA come from the germline V gene (reference sequence). This CDR3 contains 11 residues. The CDR3 bases are TGCAGTGCTAAGGTAGTAAACGAGCAGTACTTC. Residues: CSAKVVNEQYF.

Remarks on this clonotype: A junction boundary mismatches the germline segment, possibly from a read error. V usage is TRBV7-6 and J usage is TRBJ2-5; D is unclear. This CDR3 has 12 residues. The germline V gene has CDR1 SGHVS and CDR2 FNYEAQ. The CDR3 DNA follows: TGTGCCCGCAGCTTATACCAAGAGACCCAGTACTTC. This codes for CARSLYQETQYF.

This clonotype was detected a few times. The chain recombines TRBV4-3 with TRBJ1-2; a weak D match, TRBD1 (6 bases). The CDR3 loop spans 15 amino acids. CDR1 is LGHNA and CDR2 is YSLEER in the germline V gene. Between the trimmed V and J ends, which lost 1 base and 8 bases, there was a span of 17 bases. The CDR3 spells CASSQVMSDRFGYTF. CDR3 bases: TGCGCCAGCAGCCAAGTAATGTCCGACAGGTTCGGCTACACCTTC.

This chain joins TRBV19 and TRBJ2-7; 8 bases align to TRBD1. CDR3 size: 12 residues. Germline V gene sequence: CDR1 LNHDA, CDR2 SQIVND (reference sequence). Trimming cost V 10 bases and J 1 base; bases outside gene matches: 3. DNA for the CDR3: TGTGCCACCCGGGACAGGTCCTACGAGCAGTACTTC. Amino acids: CATRDRSYEQYF.

The CDR3 is CASRTTAYNSPLHF. CDR3 nucleotides: TGCGCCAGCAGGACGACAGCCTATAATTCACCCCTCCACTTT. The chain combines TRBV4-1 with TRBJ1-6; a weak D match, TRBD1 (5 bases). This CDR3 is 14 amino acids long. Trimming shortened V by 6 bases and J by 2 bases, and 8 bases separated the two germline ends. Germline V gene lookup returns CDR1 MGHRA and CDR2 YSYEKL.

In the case of this clonotype: This may come from a read error, since a much larger clone is one base off. The V and J genes are TRBV6-5 and TRBJ2-7, with D possibly being TRBD2 (5 bases). The CDR3 contains 14 residues. V lost 6 bases, J lost 0 bases, and 12 bases lay in between. In germline, CDR1 is MNHEY, CDR2 SVGAGI. The DNA for the CDR3 is TGTGCCAGCAGCTACGGGAAAGCCTCCTACGAGCAGTACTTC. As protein: CASSYGKASYEQYF.

The chain joins TRBV28 to TRBJ1-1, with a weak D call TRBD1 (5 bases). Germline loops: CDR1 MDHEN, CDR2 SYDVKM. The CDR3 contains 15 residues. V was pared by 6 bases and J by 3 bases, with 17 bases between. CDR3 nucleotide sequence: TGTGCCAGCAGCAAACGCAGGGTAAGGGACACTGAAGCTTTCTTT. This encodes CASSKRRVRDTEAFF.

This clonotype was counted a few times. The chain recombines TRBV7-9 with TRBJ2-7, with 7 bases fitting TRBD2. CDR3 length equals 14 residues. Trimming took 5 bases from V and 7 from J; bases not matched to a gene: 11. Germline CDR1 and CDR2: SEHNR and FQNEAQ (reference sequence). The CDR3, as DNA: TGTGCCAGCAGCCCGTGGGAGGGGTCTGAAGAGCAGTACTTC. Encoded protein: CASSPWEGSEEQYF.

The gene calls are TRBV29-1 and TRBJ2-7; D may be TRBD2 (6 bases). Germline CDR1 SQVTM, CDR2 ANQGSEA. CDR3 size: 16 residues. Trimming removed 7 bases at V and 4 bases at J, with 26 bases between. For the CDR3, the DNA is TGCAGCGCCGGGACGGTGGGCAGGGCTGGGACTTACGAGCAGTACTTC. This gives the protein CSAGTVGRAGTYEQYF.

This clonotype was detected a few times. The chain has TRBV10-3 and TRBJ2-5; D ambiguous. CDR3 size: 11 residues. Germline CDR1 reads ENHRY; CDR2 reads SYGVKD. With 2 bases removed from V and 5 bases from J, the gap between germline ends came to 3 bases. Here the CDR3 DNA reads TGTGCCATCAGTGAGACGGAGACCCAGTACTTC. Translated: CAISETETQYF.

The V gene is TRBV10-3, the J gene TRBJ2-1, with a possible D match to TRBD2 (5 bases). This CDR3 has 15 residues. V was pared by 6 bases and J by 1 base, with 13 bases between. Germline-derived CDR1 and CDR2 are ENHRY and SYGVKD. This chain's CDR3 is CAIRPKDSSYNEQFF. In DNA form, the CDR3 reads TGTGCCATCAGGCCTAAGGACTCTTCCTACAATGAGCAGTTCTTC.

V gene TRBV20-1 combines with J gene TRBJ2-3, with D maybe TRBD2 (6 bases). The CDR3 length is 15 residues. Germline-derived CDR1 and CDR2 are DFQATT and SNEGSKA (reference sequence). Trimming left V 6 bases short and J 0 bases short, with 16 bases between. The CDR3 reads CSATGTPGSTDTQYF. The DNA of the CDR3 is TGCAGTGCCACCGGGACTCCCGGTAGCACAGATACGCAGTATTTT.

The J gene is TRBJ2-7, the V gene TRBV19; D uncertain. Germline values: CDR1 LNHDA, CDR2 SQIVND (reference sequence). This CDR3 has 15 amino acids. V lost 1 base to trimming and J lost 0 bases, with 10 bases between them. The CDR3 loop reads CASSIAGSFSYEQYF. CDR3 in DNA: TGTGCCAGTAGTATAGCGGGCAGTTTCTCCTACGAGCAGTACTTC.

For this clonotype: Here the CDR3 omits its conserved ending phenylalanine or tryptophan, so a read error is the likely source. V usage is TRBV5-5 and J usage is TRBJ2-7; D unclear. The length of the CDR3 is 12 residues. Per the germline V gene, CDR1 is SGHKS and CDR2 is YYEKEE (reference sequence). V dropped 4 bases and J dropped 4 bases, with 9 bases sitting between them. CDR3 bases: TGTGCCAGCAGCCCCGGCGGATACGAGCAGTACTAC. It encodes CASSPGGYEQYY.

The sample holds many counts of this clonotype. The chain combines TRBV12-5 with TRBJ1-5; D uncertain. This CDR3 has 16 amino acids. Per germline, CDR1 LGHNT and CDR2 FRNRAP. Trimming removed 1 base at V and 0 bases at J, with 10 bases between. For the CDR3, the DNA is TGTGCTAGTGGTTTGGAAGGTTTTGCTAGCAATCAGCCCCAGCATTTT. This codes for CASGLEGFASNQPQHF. Variable domain in full (rest from reference TRBV12-5 and TRBJ1-5): DARVTQTPRHKVTEMGQEVTMRCQPILGHNTVFWYRQTMMQGLELLAYFRNRAPLDDSGMPKDRFSAEMPDATLATLKIQPSEPRDSAVYFCASGLEGFASNQPQHFGDGTRLSIL.

This clonotype was seen repeatedly, ten times or more. The V gene is TRBV6-1, the J gene TRBJ1-1, with 12 nucleotides matching TRBD1. CDR1 and CDR2 (germline): MNHNS, SASEGT. The CDR3 is made up of 15 amino acids. The V segment lost 4 bases and the J segment 6 bases; nucleotides outside the gene matches: 6. Here the CDR3 reads CASSASGTGGSEAFF. The CDR3 DNA sequence: TGTGCCAGCAGTGCCTCCGGGACAGGGGGCTCTGAAGCTTTCTTT.

J is TRBJ2-2 and V is TRBV27; 10 nucleotides align to TRBD1. V was clipped by 3 bases and J by 5 bases; unmatched bases: 6. Germline values: CDR1 MNHEY, CDR2 SMNVEV (reference sequence). This CDR3 has 16 residues. CDR3 nucleotides: TGTGCCAGCAGTTTCGCCGGGACAGGGGCTACCGGGGAGCTGTTTTTT. Its translation is CASSFAGTGATGELFF.

This clonotype appeared many times. The gene calls are TRBV29-1 and TRBJ1-4; D perhaps matches TRBD1 (5 bases). CDR3 size: 14 residues. With 5 bases removed from V and 1 base from J, the gap between germline ends came to 11 bases. Per the germline V gene, CDR1 is SQVTM and CDR2 is ANQGSEA. CDR3: CSVMATGTNEKLFF. CDR3 sequence (DNA): TGCAGCGTTATGGCCACAGGAACTAATGAAAAACTGTTTTTT.

This chain links TRBV5-5 with TRBJ2-7; D may be TRBD1 or TRBD2 (5 bases each). This CDR3 contains 14 residues. V gave up 0 bases and J gave up 6 bases, with 13 bases separating them. The germline V gene encodes CDR1 SGHKS and CDR2 YYEKEE (reference sequence). The CDR3: CASSLAGTDIEQYF. The CDR3 DNA is TGTGCCAGCAGCTTGGCCGGGACCGATATCGAGCAGTACTTC.

The chain couples TRBV5-1 to TRBJ2-7, with D possibly TRBD1 on 6 matching bases. The CDR3 runs 13 residues. V was shortened by 0 bases and J by 7 bases, with 11 bases between the two germline ends. CDR1 and CDR2 (germline): SGHRS, YFSETQ. In DNA, the CDR3 is TGCGCCAGCAGCTTGGGGACAGCCGTTGAGCAGTACTTC. Protein sequence: CASSLGTAVEQYF. Looking up the rest from reference TRBV5-1 and TRBJ2-7 gives the full variable domain: KAGVTQTPRYLIKTRGQQVTLSCSPISGHRSVSWYQQTPGQGLQFLFEYFSETQRNKGNFPGRFSGRQFSNSRSEMNVSTLELGDSALYLCASSLGTAVEQYFGPGTRLTVT.

V is TRBV6-2 or TRBV6-3 and J is TRBJ2-1; possibly TRBD1 or TRBD2 for D (5 bases each). The germline gives CDR1 MNHEY, CDR2 SVGEGT. The CDR3 is 11 residues long. Between the trimmed V and J ends, which lost 6 bases and 12 bases, there was a span of 12 bases. This CDR3 is CASSAGTWQFF. The CDR3 nucleotides are TGTGCCAGCAGCGCCGGGACGTGGCAGTTCTTC.